This T cell receptor (beta chain) is from a study of control samples from healthy donors and cancer patients. This table comes from immunoSEQ multiplex PCR, and its TCRdb copy is limited to in-frame clones, with some not included. The sample consists of roughly 120,000 clones, about nine tenths of them appearing once. This CDR3 has 13 amino acids. Trimming removed 8 bases at V and 2 bases at J, with 10 bases between. Germline V gene data show CDR1 as SNHLY and CDR2 as FYNNEI. V is TRBV2 and J is TRBJ2-1, with a tentative D call TRBD2 (6 bases). The sequencing sample was made of blood. The sequence derives from a man between 40 and 49 years old in good health. CDR3 region: CASGRGPYNEQFF. The CDR3 bases are TGTGCCAGCGGGCGGGGACCCTACAATGAGCAGTTCTTC.